This T cell receptor beta chain was recovered during a study of technical replicates of blood from several donors (dated by TCRdb to 2017 to 2019). This clone was seen once. Its antigen is still unknown. No base-level quality is on record; no much larger clone is a single base apart. Library prep was done by the immunoSEQ multiplex PCR assay. TCRdb limited this immuneACCESS table to in-frame rearrangements with V and J called. A share of clones is missing; checked studies link under half to unresolved V genes, and the rest is unexplained. The table for this sample lists more than 60,000 clones; just under 90% of them were counted only once. Of the sample, more than 4.5% falls within the top ten clones. The clonotype originates from a human donor in good health. Some clones in this sample may be carry-over from other donors' samples. Sequencing was performed on PBMCs.

The CDR3 in this case is CASSPTSGHYGYTF. The DNA sequence follows: TGTGCCAGCAGCCCGACGTCAGGCCACTATGGCTACACCTTC. The chain couples TRBV7-9 to TRBJ1-2, with no D gene named confidently. The CDR3 runs 14 residues from the cysteine to the phenylalanine. Of the read, only the CDR3 DNA is kept; its 42 bases are in frame from base 1. Relative to germline, V is 5 bases shorter and J is 3 bases shorter, with 13 bases between their ends. Sequences SEHNR (CDR1) and FQNEAQ (CDR2) are obtained from the germline V gene (reference sequence).